This paragraph covers one TCR beta chain sequence. With V trimmed by 6 bases and J by 7 bases, 18 bases remained unmatched. The germline gives CDR1 SGHDT, CDR2 YYEEEE. The CDR3 runs 16 residues. Data came from immunoSEQ multiplex PCR; TCRdb stores just in-frame clones and leaves some out. Of about 33,000 clones listed, roughly 84% are singletons. The record originates from a study of OX40 agonist ivuxolimab in advanced cancers. Study summary: Melanoma, hepatocellular carcinoma, head and neck or renal cell cancer occurred in dose-escalation patients. Enrollees could have had prior anti-PD-1, anti-PD-L1 or anti-CTLA-4 therapy, which more than 30% had received.

V and J are TRBV5-6 and TRBJ2-5, with TRBD1 matching over 7 bases. Sequences were derived from CD4+ or CD8+ T cells sorted from blood, sampled in a trial of the OX40 agonist ivuxolimab. The source of this sequence is an adult with an advanced solid tumor such as melanoma, head and neck, liver or kidney cancer. The CDR3 loop reads CASMTWTGDVVVTQYF. In DNA form, the CDR3 reads TGTGCCAGCATGACTTGGACAGGCGATGTCGTAGTGACCCAGTACTTC.